A single sample gave rise to the 32 T cell receptor beta chains below, sequenced in a study of cytomegalovirus exposure and HLA in healthy donors. The PCR employed 60 Vbeta primers together with 13 Jbeta primers. Profiled with immunoSEQ multiplex PCR; TCRdb holds only in-frame clones, not every one. The table has 88,000 or so clones, around 62% seen once; the top ten hold approximately 4%. The material sequenced was PBMCs. The receptors shown here come from a male donor in good health and CMV-seropositive.

V and J are TRBV9 and TRBJ2-3; TRBD2 might be the D (5 bases). The CDR3 has 17 residues. Trimming took off 1 base at V and 0 bases at J, with 15 bases between the two ends. Germline V gene sequence: CDR1 SGDLS, CDR2 YYNGEE. In DNA, the CDR3 is TGTGCCAGCAGCGTAACATCAAGCGGTGCTAGCACAGATACGCAGTATTTT. Amino acid sequence: CASSVTSSGASTDTQYF.

This clone was counted a few times. This sequence joins TRBV19 and TRBJ2-5; 12 nucleotides align to TRBD2. CDR3 length equals 17 residues. Germline V gene sequence: CDR1 LNHDA, CDR2 SQIVND (reference sequence). Losses at the gene ends were 2 bases for V and 5 bases for J; bases not matched to a gene: 9. The CDR3 DNA follows: TGTGCCAGTAGTATAACGGCTAGCGGGGGGGCCCGGGAGACCCAGTACTTC. It codes for CASSITASGGARETQYF.

This clone was recorded a few times. V gene TRBV4-2 combines with J gene TRBJ1-2; D is ambiguous. Trimming took 2 bases from V and 8 from J, leaving 9 bases between them. Germline loops: CDR1 LGHNA, CDR2 YNFKEQ. The length of the CDR3 is 12 residues. CDR3 sequence (DNA): TGTGCCAGCAGCCAACAGGTCTCCGGCTACACCTTC. Translating gives CASSQQVSGYTF.

This clone was detected once. The rearrangement uses TRBV12-5 and TRBJ1-4, with a tentative D call TRBD1 (6 bases). The CDR3 has 18 residues. V lost 0 bases to trimming and J lost 3 bases, with 17 bases between them. Germline assignment: CDR1 LGHNT and CDR2 FRNRAP. The CDR3 DNA reads as TGTGCTAGTGGTTTGGTACAGAGGGGGAATCAGGCTAATGAAAAACTGTTTTTT. Its protein product is CASGLVQRGNQANEKLFF.

There are a few counts of this clone. The V call is TRBV5-4, the J call TRBJ1-1; 8 bases map to TRBD1. The CDR3 totals 16 residues. The V gene end was trimmed by 0 bases and the J gene end by 9 bases; junction bases not matched to a gene: 13. In germline, CDR1 is SGHNT, CDR2 YYREEE (reference sequence). The CDR3 here is CASSLDSAGGATQAFF. CDR3 bases: TGTGCCAGCAGCTTGGACAGCGCAGGGGGCGCAACCCAAGCTTTCTTT.

In this sample, this clone turned up once. The chain recombines TRBV5-1 with TRBJ2-3; D remains ambiguous. The CDR3 totals 15 residues. The germline V gene has CDR1 SGHRS and CDR2 YFSETQ. Trimming stripped 3 bases from V and 2 bases from J, with 13 bases between. DNA for the CDR3: TGCGCCAGCAGCTATCAGGCCTCAACCACAGATACGCAGTATTTT. Encoded protein: CASSYQASTTDTQYF.

The V call is TRBV6-5, the J call TRBJ2-5; 9 nucleotides align to TRBD1. The length of the CDR3 is 15 residues. Germline values: CDR1 MNHEY, CDR2 SVGAGI. The junction had 7 bases not matched to a gene; V was cut back by 4 bases and J by 4 bases. The chain's CDR3 is CASSWNRGLGETQYF. CDR3 coding DNA: TGTGCCAGCAGTTGGAACAGGGGGCTGGGAGAGACCCAGTACTTC.

The V and J genes are TRBV19 and TRBJ2-7, with a possible D match to TRBD1 (6 bases). This CDR3 has 13 residues. Between the trimmed V and J ends, which lost 2 bases and 4 bases, there was a span of 9 bases. Germline CDR1 reads LNHDA; CDR2 reads SQIVND (reference sequence). This chain's CDR3 is CASSILTGYEQYF. The DNA for the CDR3 is TGTGCCAGTAGTATACTGACAGGTTACGAGCAGTACTTC.

This chain joins TRBV5-6 and TRBJ1-5; tentatively, D is TRBD1 (5 bases). Between the trimmed V and J ends, which lost 0 bases and 3 bases, there was a span of 7 bases. The germline CDR1 and CDR2 sequences are SGHDT and YYEEEE. The CDR3 runs to 14 residues. The CDR3 sequence: CASSLEGFNQPQHF. CDR3 in DNA: TGTGCCAGCAGCTTGGAGGGGTTCAATCAGCCCCAGCATTTT.

This clone was observed a few times. The genes are TRBV29-1 and TRBJ2-1; 9 bases are a match to TRBD2. Germline CDR1 and CDR2: SQVTM and ANQGSEA. The CDR3 spans 14 residues. Losses at the gene ends were 8 bases for V and 2 bases for J; bases not matched to a gene: 7. CDR3 nucleotides: TGCAGCATCCACGGACTAGCGACCTACAATGAGCAGTTCTTC. Translation gives CSIHGLATYNEQFF.

This clone came up a few times. This chain joins TRBV28 and TRBJ1-1; 11 bases are shared with TRBD1. V was pared by 6 bases and J by 4 bases, with 4 bases of the junction left unmatched. Germline V lookup: CDR1 MDHEN, CDR2 SYDVKM. The CDR3 totals 14 residues. The CDR3 loop reads CASSPGTGGTEAFF. CDR3 sequence (DNA): TGTGCCAGCAGCCCCGGGACAGGGGGCACTGAAGCTTTCTTT. Looking up the rest from reference TRBV28 and TRBJ1-1 gives the full variable domain: DVKVTQSSRYLVKRTGEKVFLECVQDMDHENMFWYRQDPGLGLRLIYFSYDVKMKEKGDIPEGYSVSREKKERFSLILESASTNQTSMYLCASSPGTGGTEAFFGQGTRLTVV.

The chain links TRBV19 to TRBJ2-2, with TRBD1 matching over 8 bases. Trimming removed 4 bases from V and 4 bases from J; junction bases left unmatched: 5. The germline gives CDR1 LNHDA, CDR2 SQIVND (reference sequence). The CDR3 length is 15 residues. CDR3: CASSTDRGFTGELFF. The CDR3, as DNA: TGTGCCAGTAGTACTGACAGGGGTTTCACCGGGGAGCTGTTTTTT.

The gene calls are TRBV6-6 and TRBJ2-2; the match to TRBD2 covers 7 bases. Trimming took 8 bases from V and 2 from J; bases not matched to a gene: 5. This CDR3 is built from 14 residues. Germline assignment: CDR1 MNHNY and CDR2 SVGAGI (reference sequence). CDR3 nucleotide sequence: TGTGCCAGCCTAGCGGACCCCAACACCGGGGAGCTGTTTTTT. This sequence encodes CASLADPNTGELFF.

This clone was seen only once. This chain joins TRBV7-2 and TRBJ2-1; D remains unclear. The CDR3 runs 14 residues. Deletions cut 1 base from V and 3 bases from J, with 7 bases between. Germline-derived CDR1 and CDR2 are SGHTA and FQGNSA. As DNA, the CDR3 is TGTGCCAGCAGCTTAGGAGTCGTCTACAATGAGCAGTTCTTC. Its translation: CASSLGVVYNEQFF.

The chain is built from TRBV5-6 and TRBJ2-7; 9 bases fit TRBD1. J gave up 5 bases and V 5 bases, and 5 bases lay outside the gene matches. Germline loops: CDR1 SGHDT, CDR2 YYEEEE. The CDR3 has 13 residues. The CDR3 spells CASRPGQGHEQYF. CDR3 nucleotide sequence: TGTGCCAGCAGACCGGGACAGGGCCACGAGCAGTACTTC.

The chain carries TRBV28 and TRBJ2-2; D call uncertain. Germline V lookup: CDR1 MDHEN, CDR2 SYDVKM. The V end was cut by 5 bases, the J end by 1 base, with 11 bases between. The CDR3 is 15 amino acids. The CDR3 protein is CASSPDTVNTGELFF. The CDR3 coding sequence is TGTGCCAGCAGTCCAGACACCGTGAACACCGGGGAGCTGTTTTTT.

V is TRBV30 and J is TRBJ1-2; D is uncertain. This CDR3 comprises 12 residues. The germline CDR1 and CDR2 sequences are GTSNPN and SVGIG (reference sequence). V shed 3 bases and J shed 8 bases, with 13 bases lying between them. For the CDR3, the DNA is TGTGCCTGGAGGTTGACCGCCGGGGGCTACACCTTC. Protein sequence: CAWRLTAGGYTF.

By frequency in the sample, this clone is medium-sized. The chain couples TRBV19 to TRBJ2-4; D possibly corresponds to TRBD2 (6 bases). There are 12 residues in the CDR3. V lost 10 bases to trimming and J lost 9 bases, with 16 bases between them. Looked up from germline, CDR1 is LNHDA and CDR2 is SQIVND (reference sequence). CDR3 coding DNA: TGTGCCACCGGACGGGTCGGGGGCATTCAGTACTTC. It yields the protein CATGRVGGIQYF.

This clone has just one count. The chain employs TRBV30 and TRBJ2-5, with D possibly matching TRBD2 (6 bases). The V end was cut by 1 base, the J end by 4 bases, with 10 bases between. Germline V gene lookup returns CDR1 GTSNPN and CDR2 SVGIG (reference sequence). This CDR3 spans 13 amino acids. The CDR3 bases are TGTGCCTGGAGTGGGAGGGATCTAGAGACCCAGTACTTC. Amino acids: CAWSGRDLETQYF. Looking up the rest from reference TRBV30 and TRBJ2-5 gives the full variable domain: SQTIHQWPATLVQPVGSPLSLECTVEGTSNPNLYWYRQAAGRGLQLLFYSVGIGQISSEVPQNLSASRPQDRQFILSSKKLLLSDSGFYLCAWSGRDLETQYFGPGTRLLVL.

The chain links TRBV7-2 to TRBJ1-3, with TRBD1 matching 12 bases. V was clipped by 1 base and J by 4 bases; unmatched bases: 5. The CDR3 runs 17 residues. CDR1 is SGHTA and CDR2 is FQGNSA in the germline V gene. DNA for the CDR3: TGTGCCAGCAGCTTAGGGGGACAGGGGGCAGGAGGAAACACCATATATTTT. Translation gives CASSLGGQGAGGNTIYF.

The chain recombines TRBV28 with TRBJ2-5; maybe TRBD1 (6 bases). V was shortened by 7 bases and J by 2 bases, with 14 bases between the two germline ends. The CDR3 runs 14 residues. Germline assignment: CDR1 MDHEN and CDR2 SYDVKM. CDR3 nucleotide sequence: TGTGCCAGCACCCCTCCAGGACAGCAAGAGACCCAGTACTTC. It encodes CASTPPGQQETQYF.

This clone was counted only a few times. Its ends do not fully match the called genes, so a read error is possible. This chain connects TRBV2 to TRBJ2-5; no clear D. The CDR3 sequence is 13 residues long. Germline V gene lookup returns CDR1 SNHLY and CDR2 FYNNEI. The CDR3 sequence: CASREGLRETQYF. Here the CDR3 DNA reads TGTGCCAGCAGGGAAGGGCTGCGGGAGACCCAGTACTTC.

The chain is built from TRBV7-3 and TRBJ1-6, with 8 bases that match TRBD1. CDR1 SGHTA and CDR2 FQGTGA come from the germline V gene. The CDR3 length is 15 residues. J was trimmed by 8 bases and V by 1 base; bases with no gene match: 4. The CDR3, as DNA: TGTGCCAGCAGCTTAAGCCTGACAGGGGATTCACCCCTCCACTTT. Encoded protein: CASSLSLTGDSPLHF.

The chain carries TRBV5-5 and TRBJ2-1, with D perhaps matching TRBD1 (6 bases). CDR1 is SGHKS, CDR2 YYEKEE, per germline (reference sequence). Trimming removed 4 bases from V and 4 bases from J, with 12 bases in between. The CDR3 is 14 residues long. CDR3 sequence: CASSIDQGYNEQFF. The CDR3, as DNA: TGTGCCAGCAGCATAGATCAGGGGTACAATGAGCAGTTCTTC.

The chain recombines TRBV7-3 with TRBJ2-1; D may be TRBD2 (5 bases). Deletions cut 0 bases from V and 6 bases from J, with 18 bases between. The CDR3 length is 17 residues. Germline loops: CDR1 SGHTA, CDR2 FQGTGA. For the CDR3, the DNA is TGTGCCAGCAGCTTAACTAGTGAGGGATCCCGAGGCAATGAGCAGTTCTTC. Encoded protein: CASSLTSEGSRGNEQFF.

The CDR3 region is CASSSTPTASSYNSPLHF. CDR3 nucleotides: TGTGCCAGCTCCTCCACCCCAACAGCCAGCTCCTATAATTCACCCCTCCACTTT. The chain combines TRBV27 with TRBJ1-6, with D unresolved. Germline assignment: CDR1 MNHEY and CDR2 SMNVEV (reference sequence). V gave up 8 bases and J gave up 0 bases, with 20 bases separating them. This CDR3 region has 18 residues.

V is TRBV19 and J is TRBJ1-1; 7 bases are a match to TRBD1. This CDR3 region has 16 residues. Germline CDR1 reads LNHDA; CDR2 reads SQIVND (reference sequence). V trimming: 5 bases; J trimming: 3 bases; junction bases outside the gene matches: 12. CDR3 nucleotide sequence: TGTGCCAGTAGTTTAACAGGGGTAAGGGGTGACACTGAAGCTTTCTTT. Its translation is CASSLTGVRGDTEAFF.

The rearrangement uses TRBV9 and TRBJ1-1, with D maybe TRBD1 (5 bases). The germline V and J ends were trimmed by 2 bases and 3 bases, with 17 bases remaining between them. Germline V lookup: CDR1 SGDLS, CDR2 YYNGEE. The CDR3 loop spans 16 amino acids. CDR3 in amino acids: CASSVSPNPGYTEAFF. CDR3 nucleotide sequence: TGTGCCAGCAGCGTGAGCCCGAACCCAGGGTACACTGAAGCTTTCTTT.

This rearrangement joins TRBV6-1 to TRBJ2-1; TRBD2 matches at 8 bases. CDR3 length equals 12 residues. Germline V gene sequence: CDR1 MNHNS, CDR2 SASEGT. CDR3: CGAGGAYNEQFF. The CDR3 DNA reads TGTGGGGCCGGGGGGGCCTACAATGAGCAGTTCTTC.

This rearrangement joins TRBV28 to TRBJ1-6, with 7 bases identical to TRBD1. Germline V gene lookup returns CDR1 MDHEN and CDR2 SYDVKM. With V trimmed by 3 bases and J by 0 bases, 8 bases remained unmatched. This CDR3 spans 18 amino acids. The CDR3 loop reads CASSLSQGLGSYNSPLHF. CDR3 sequence (DNA): TGTGCCAGCAGTTTGTCACAGGGGCTGGGCTCCTATAATTCACCCCTCCACTTT.

The chain recombines TRBV6-4 with TRBJ2-6; maybe TRBD2 (5 bases). Germline V gene sequence: CDR1 MRHNA, CDR2 SNTAGT. This CDR3 region has 17 residues. The V end was cut by 2 bases, the J end by 0 bases, with 11 bases between. The DNA of the CDR3 is TGTGCCAGCAGTGACCATCCAGCGGCCTCTGGGGCCAACGTCCTGACTTTC. The encoded protein is CASSDHPAASGANVLTF.

Details on this clone: The junction and the germline gene differ at one end; a read error may be behind it. The rearrangement joins TRBV7-9 to TRBJ2-1; D is unclear. From germline, CDR1 is SEHNR and CDR2 FQNEAQ (reference sequence). CDR3 length: 12 amino acids. This CDR3 is CSSSSQTREQFF. The CDR3 DNA follows: TGTTCCAGCAGCTCCCAAACCAGGGAGCAGTTCTTC.